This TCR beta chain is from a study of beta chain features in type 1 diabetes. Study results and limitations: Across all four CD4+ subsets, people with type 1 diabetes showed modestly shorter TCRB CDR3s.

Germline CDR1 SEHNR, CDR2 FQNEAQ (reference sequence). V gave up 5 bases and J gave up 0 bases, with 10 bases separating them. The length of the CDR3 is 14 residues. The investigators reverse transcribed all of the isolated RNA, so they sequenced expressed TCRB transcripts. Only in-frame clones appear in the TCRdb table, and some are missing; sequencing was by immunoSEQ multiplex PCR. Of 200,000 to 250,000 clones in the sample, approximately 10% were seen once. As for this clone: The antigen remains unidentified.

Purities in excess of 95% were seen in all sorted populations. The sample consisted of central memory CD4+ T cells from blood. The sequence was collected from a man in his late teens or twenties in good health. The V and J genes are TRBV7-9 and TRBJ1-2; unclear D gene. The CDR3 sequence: CASSLHVANYGYTF. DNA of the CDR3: TGTGCCAGCAGCCTACACGTGGCTAACTATGGCTACACCTTC.